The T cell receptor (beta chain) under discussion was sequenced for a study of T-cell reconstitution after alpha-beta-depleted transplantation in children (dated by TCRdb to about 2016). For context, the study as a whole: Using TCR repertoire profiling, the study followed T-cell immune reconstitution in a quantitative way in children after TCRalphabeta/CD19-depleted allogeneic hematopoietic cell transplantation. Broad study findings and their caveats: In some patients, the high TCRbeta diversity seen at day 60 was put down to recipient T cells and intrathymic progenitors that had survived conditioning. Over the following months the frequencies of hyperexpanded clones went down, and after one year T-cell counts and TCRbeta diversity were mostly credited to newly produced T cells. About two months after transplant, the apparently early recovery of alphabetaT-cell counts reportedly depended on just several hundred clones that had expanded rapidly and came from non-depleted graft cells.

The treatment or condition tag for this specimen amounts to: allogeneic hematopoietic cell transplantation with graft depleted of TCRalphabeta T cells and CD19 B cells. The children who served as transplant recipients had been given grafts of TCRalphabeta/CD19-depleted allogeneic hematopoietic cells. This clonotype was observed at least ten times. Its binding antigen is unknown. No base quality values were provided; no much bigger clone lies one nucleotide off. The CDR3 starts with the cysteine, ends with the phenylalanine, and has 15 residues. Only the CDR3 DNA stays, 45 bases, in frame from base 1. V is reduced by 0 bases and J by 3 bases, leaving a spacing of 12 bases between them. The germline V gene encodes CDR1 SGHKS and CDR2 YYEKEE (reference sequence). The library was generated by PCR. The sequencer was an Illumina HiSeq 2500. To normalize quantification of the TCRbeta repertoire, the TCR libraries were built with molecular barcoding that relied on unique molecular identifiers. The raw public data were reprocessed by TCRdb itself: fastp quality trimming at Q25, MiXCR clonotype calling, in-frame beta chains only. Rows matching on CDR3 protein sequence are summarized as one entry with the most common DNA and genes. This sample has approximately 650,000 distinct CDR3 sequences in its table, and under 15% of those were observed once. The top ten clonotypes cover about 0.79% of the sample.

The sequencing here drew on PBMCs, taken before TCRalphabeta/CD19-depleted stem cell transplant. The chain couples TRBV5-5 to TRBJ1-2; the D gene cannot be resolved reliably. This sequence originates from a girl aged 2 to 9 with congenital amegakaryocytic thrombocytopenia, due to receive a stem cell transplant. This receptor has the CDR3 CASSLGSRDYYGYTF. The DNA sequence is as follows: TGTGCCAGCAGCTTGGGGTCGAGGGATTACTATGGCTACACCTTC.